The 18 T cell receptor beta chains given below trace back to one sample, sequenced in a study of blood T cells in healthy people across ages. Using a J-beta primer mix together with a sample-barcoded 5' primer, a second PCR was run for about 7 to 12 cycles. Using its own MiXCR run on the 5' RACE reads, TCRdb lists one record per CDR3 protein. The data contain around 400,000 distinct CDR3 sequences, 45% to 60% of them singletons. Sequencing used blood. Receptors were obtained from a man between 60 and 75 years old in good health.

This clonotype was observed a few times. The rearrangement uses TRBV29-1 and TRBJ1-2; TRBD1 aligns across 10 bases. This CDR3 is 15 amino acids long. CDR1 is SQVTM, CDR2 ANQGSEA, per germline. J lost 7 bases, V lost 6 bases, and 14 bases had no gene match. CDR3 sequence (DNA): TGCAGCGTCGAGGACAGGGGGGCTGGCTATGGTGGCTACACCTTC. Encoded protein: CSVEDRGAGYGGYTF.

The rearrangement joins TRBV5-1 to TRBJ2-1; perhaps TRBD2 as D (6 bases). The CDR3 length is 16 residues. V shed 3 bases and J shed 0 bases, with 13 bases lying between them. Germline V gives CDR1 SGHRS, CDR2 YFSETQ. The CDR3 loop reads CASSWTAGSSYNEQFF. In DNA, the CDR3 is TGCGCCAGCAGCTGGACCGCGGGAAGCTCCTACAATGAGCAGTTCTTC.

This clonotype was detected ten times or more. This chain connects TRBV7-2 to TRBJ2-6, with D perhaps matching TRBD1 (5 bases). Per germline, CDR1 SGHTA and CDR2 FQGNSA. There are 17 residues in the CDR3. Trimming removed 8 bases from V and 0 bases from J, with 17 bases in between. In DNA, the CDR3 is TGTGCCAGCCAGGTTTTCAGGGAAGGCTCTGGGGCCAACGTCCTGACTTTC. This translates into CASQVFREGSGANVLTF.

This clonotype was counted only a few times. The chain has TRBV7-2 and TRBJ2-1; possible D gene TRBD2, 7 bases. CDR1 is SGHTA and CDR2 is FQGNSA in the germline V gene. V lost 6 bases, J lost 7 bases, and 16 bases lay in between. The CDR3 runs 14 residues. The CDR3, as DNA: TGTGCCAGCAGTAGGGGGGGATTGGTGAATGAGCAGTTCTTC. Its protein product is CASSRGGLVNEQFF. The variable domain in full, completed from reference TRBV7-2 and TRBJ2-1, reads GAGVSQSPSNKVTEKGKDVELRCDPISGHTALYWYRQSLGQGLEFLIYFQGNSAPDKSGLPSDRFSAERTGGSVSTLTIQRTQQEDSAVYLCASSRGGLVNEQFFGPGTRLTVL.

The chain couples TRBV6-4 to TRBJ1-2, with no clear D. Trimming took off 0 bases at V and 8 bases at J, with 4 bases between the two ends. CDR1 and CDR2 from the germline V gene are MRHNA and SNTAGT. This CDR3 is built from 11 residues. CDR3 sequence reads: CASSDSRGYTF. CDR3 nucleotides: TGTGCCAGCAGTGACTCGAGAGGCTACACCTTC.

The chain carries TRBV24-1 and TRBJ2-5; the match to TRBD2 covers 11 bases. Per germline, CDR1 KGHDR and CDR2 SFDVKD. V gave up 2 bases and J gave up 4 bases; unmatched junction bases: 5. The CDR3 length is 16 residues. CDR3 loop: CATSDYGLAGRETQYF. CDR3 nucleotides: TGTGCCACCAGTGATTACGGACTAGCGGGTAGAGAGACCCAGTACTTC.

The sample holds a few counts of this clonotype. The DNA of the CDR3 is TGTGCCAGCAGTGAATATTCCCTCTACGAGCAGTACTTC. Translation: CASSEYSLYEQYF. J is TRBJ2-4 and V is TRBV25-1, with D hard to call. The J call may be incorrect, as the DNA end agrees better with TRBJ2-7. CDR3 length: 13 residues. Germline V gives CDR1 MGHDK, CDR2 SYGVNS.

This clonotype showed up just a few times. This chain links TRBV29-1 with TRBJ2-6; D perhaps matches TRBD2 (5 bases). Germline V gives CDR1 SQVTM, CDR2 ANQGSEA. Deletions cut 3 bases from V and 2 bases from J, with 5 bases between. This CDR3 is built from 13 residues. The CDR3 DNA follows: TGCAGCGTTGACGGGACTGGGGCCAACGTCCTGACTTTC. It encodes CSVDGTGANVLTF.

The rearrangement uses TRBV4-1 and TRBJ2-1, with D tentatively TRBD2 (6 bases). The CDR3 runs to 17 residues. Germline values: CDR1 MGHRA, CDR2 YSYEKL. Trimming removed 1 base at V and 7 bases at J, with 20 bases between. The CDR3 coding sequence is TGCGCCAGCAGCCAAGTCACCGGGTCACGGGGGTTTAATGAGCAGTTCTTC. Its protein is CASSQVTGSRGFNEQFF.

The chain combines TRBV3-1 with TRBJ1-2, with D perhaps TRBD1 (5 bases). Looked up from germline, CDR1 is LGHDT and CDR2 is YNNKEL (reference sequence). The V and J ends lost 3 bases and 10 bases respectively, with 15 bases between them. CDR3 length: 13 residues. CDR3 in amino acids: CASSHRDGLVYTF. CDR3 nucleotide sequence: TGTGCCAGCAGCCACAGGGACGGCCTAGTCTACACCTTC.

As DNA, the CDR3 is TGTGCCAGCAGCTCCGGACAGGTCTGGGTTGTCACAGATACGCAGTATTTT. Encoded protein: CASSSGQVWVVTDTQYF. The rearrangement links TRBV7-9 to TRBJ2-3; 7 bases fit TRBD1. In germline, CDR1 is SEHNR, CDR2 FQNEAQ (reference sequence). CDR3 length: 17 residues. The ends lost 4 bases at V and 2 bases at J; junction bases unmatched: 12.

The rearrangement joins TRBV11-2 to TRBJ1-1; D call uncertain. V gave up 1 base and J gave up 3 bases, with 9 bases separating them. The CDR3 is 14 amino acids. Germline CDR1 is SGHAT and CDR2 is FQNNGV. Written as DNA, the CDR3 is TGTGCCAGCAGCTTAGTGACACTTTACACTGAAGCTTTCTTT. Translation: CASSLVTLYTEAFF.

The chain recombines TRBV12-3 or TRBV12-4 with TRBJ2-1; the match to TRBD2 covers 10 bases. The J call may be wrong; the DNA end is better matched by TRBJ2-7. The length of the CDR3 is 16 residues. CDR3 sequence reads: CASSPFGGSGGNEQYF. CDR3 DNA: TGTGCCAGCAGTCCCTTTGGGGGTAGCGGGGGGAATGAGCAGTACTTC.

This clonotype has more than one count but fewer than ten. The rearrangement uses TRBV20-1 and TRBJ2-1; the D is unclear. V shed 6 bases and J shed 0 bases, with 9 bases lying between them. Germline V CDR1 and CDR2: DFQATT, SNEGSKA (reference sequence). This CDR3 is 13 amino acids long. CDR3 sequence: CSAPKSSYNEQFF. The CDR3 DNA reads TGCAGTGCCCCAAAGAGCTCCTACAATGAGCAGTTCTTC.

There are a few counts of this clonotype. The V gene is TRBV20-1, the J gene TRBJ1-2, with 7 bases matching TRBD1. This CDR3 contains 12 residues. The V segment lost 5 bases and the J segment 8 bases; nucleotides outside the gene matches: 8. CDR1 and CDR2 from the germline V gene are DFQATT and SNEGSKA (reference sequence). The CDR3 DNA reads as TGCAGTGCTTCGGACAGGCTTTTAGGCTACACCTTC. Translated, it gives CSASDRLLGYTF.

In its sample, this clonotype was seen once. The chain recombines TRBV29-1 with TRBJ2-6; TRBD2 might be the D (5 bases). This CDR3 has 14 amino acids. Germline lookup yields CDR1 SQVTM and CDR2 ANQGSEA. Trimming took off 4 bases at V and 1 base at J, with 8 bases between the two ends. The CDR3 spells CSVGERSGANVLTF. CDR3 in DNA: TGCAGCGTTGGGGAGAGATCTGGGGCCAACGTCCTGACTTTC.

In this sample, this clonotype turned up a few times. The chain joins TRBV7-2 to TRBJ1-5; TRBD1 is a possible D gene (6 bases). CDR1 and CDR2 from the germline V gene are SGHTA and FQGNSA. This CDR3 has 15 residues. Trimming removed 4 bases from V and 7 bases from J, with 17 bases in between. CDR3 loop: CASSSIQGDGQPQHF. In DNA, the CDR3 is TGTGCCAGCAGCTCGATACAGGGCGACGGCCAGCCCCAGCATTTT.

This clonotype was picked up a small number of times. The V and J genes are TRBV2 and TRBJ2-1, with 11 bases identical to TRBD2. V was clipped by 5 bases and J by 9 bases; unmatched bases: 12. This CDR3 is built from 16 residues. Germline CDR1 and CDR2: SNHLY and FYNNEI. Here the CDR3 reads CASSFGLAGRLGEQFF. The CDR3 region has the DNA TGTGCCAGCAGTTTTGGACTAGCGGGTCGACTGGGTGAGCAGTTCTTC.